This is a list of T cell receptor beta chains from one sample in a study of OX40 agonist ivuxolimab in advanced cancers. Using immunoSEQ multiplex PCR, the repertoire was profiled, and TCRdb retains in-frame clones only, with some absent. The top ten hold 0.9% to 1.2% of the sample, which has about 140,000 clones, 90% seen once. The input for sequencing was CD4+ or CD8+ T cells sorted from blood, taken in a trial of the OX40 agonist ivuxolimab. Source of these receptors: an adult with an advanced solid tumor such as melanoma, head and neck, liver or kidney cancer. CDR3s include the opening cysteine and the closing phenylalanine or tryptophan. A D gene is named only where the DNA matches it firmly. Expanded clones are given a class, and other clones once, few, many or no size at all.

size	V	J	D	DNA	CDR3
-	TRBV6-5	TRBJ1-1	-	TGTGCCAGCAGTCCTTACATGAACACTGAAGCTTTCTTT	CASSPYMNTEAFF
-	TRBV7-9	TRBJ2-1	-	TGTGCCAGCAGCTTCGGTAGTGTTGATGAGCAGTTCTTC	CASSFGSVDEQFF
-	TRBV6-5	TRBJ1-1	-	TGTGCCAGCAGTTACTTGGGGCCTCTGAACACTGAAGCTTTCTTT	CASSYLGPLNTEAFF
-	TRBV5-8	TRBJ2-5	-	TGTGCCAGCAGCCCGGACCAAGAGACCCAGTACTTC	CASSPDQETQYF
-	TRBV6-1	TRBJ1-5	TRBD1	TGTGCCAGCGCGGGACAGTTCAATCAGCCCCAGCATTTT	CASAGQFNQPQHF
-	TRBV9	TRBJ1-5	-	TGTGCCAGCAGCGTAGATGCAGGGGTGAATCAGCCCCAGCATTTT	CASSVDAGVNQPQHF
once	TRBV10-3	TRBJ2-1	TRBD2	TGTGCCATCAGTGAGTCGCCTCTCACTAGCGGGAGGGGTGAGCAGTTCTTC	CAISESPLTSGRGEQFF
-	TRBV19	TRBJ1-4	-	TGTGCCAGTAGTATAGCTCTCGGGTCCCTACCCCGTGAACTGTTTTTT	CASSIALGSLPRELFF
-	TRBV5-1	TRBJ1-1	-	TGCGCCAGCAGCCCGCCGGAGCGAGGGGTGACTGAAGCTTTCTTT	CASSPPERGVTEAFF
-	TRBV29-1	TRBJ2-1	-	TGCAGCGTTGGAGGCCAGGGGCAGTTCTTC	CSVGGQGQFF
-	TRBV19	TRBJ2-5	TRBD2	TGTGCCAGTAGTATACGTGGCCCGGGGGGTGGGGAGACCCAGTACTTC	CASSIRGPGGGETQYF
-	TRBV11-2	TRBJ1-1	-	TGTGCCAGCAGTCTCGGGATGAACACTGAAGCTTTCTTT	CASSLGMNTEAFF
-	TRBV28	TRBJ2-7	-	TGTGCCAGCAGTTCAACCTCAAGCTCCTACGAGCAGTACTTC	CASSSTSSSYEQYF
-	TRBV28	TRBJ2-7	TRBD2	TGTGCCAGCAGTTCTAGCGGGAGGGCCCCCTACGAGCAGTACTTC	CASSSSGRAPYEQYF
-	TRBV7-3	TRBJ2-5	-	TGTGCCAGCAGCCTACGGGGTAGCGAGACCCAGTACTTC	CASSLRGSETQYF
-	TRBV4-2	TRBJ2-5	-	TGTGCCAGCAGCCAAGATAAACTAGCTACAGAGACCCAGTACTTC	CASSQDKLATETQYF
-	TRBV29-1	TRBJ2-2	-	TGCAGCGTGCCTAGGGTTGGGACCGGGGAGCTGTTTTTT	CSVPRVGTGELFF
few	TRBV19	TRBJ1-3	-	TGTGCCAGTAGTATTATGTGGAACAGGAACTCTGGAAACACCATATATTTT	CASSIMWNRNSGNTIYF
-	TRBV19	TRBJ2-2	-	TGTGCCAGTAGTTTCCATACCGGGGAGCTGTTTTTT	CASSFHTGELFF
-	TRBV7-2	TRBJ1-4	-	TGTGCCAGCAGCTCAGACGATGAAAAACTGTTTTTT	CASSSDDEKLFF
-	TRBV28	TRBJ1-5	-	TGTGCCAGCAGTCTTGACCTCAATCAGCCCCAGCATTTT	CASSLDLNQPQHF
-	TRBV5-1	TRBJ2-5	-	TGCGCCAGCAGCTTTCCGGGTAACCAAGAGACCCAGTACTTC	CASSFPGNQETQYF
-	TRBV18	TRBJ1-1	-	TGTGCCAGCTCACCAGACCGAACGAACACTGAAGCTTTCTTT	CASSPDRTNTEAFF
once	TRBV4-1	TRBJ2-6	-	TGCGCCAGCAGCGTAGTAATCGGAACCTCGGGGGCCAACGTCCTGACTTTC	CASSVVIGTSGANVLTF
-	TRBV28	TRBJ1-2	TRBD1	TGTGCCAGCAGTTTATGGACAGGGATACTCCGCGATGGCTACACCTTC	CASSLWTGILRDGYTF
-	TRBV2	TRBJ2-2	TRBD1	TGTGCCAGCAGGGGGACAGGCGCGAACACCGGGGAGCTGTTTTTT	CASRGTGANTGELFF
-	TRBV5-5	TRBJ1-5	TRBD1	TGTGCCAGCAGCTTGTGGGACAGGGCTAGCAATCAGCCCCAGCATTTT	CASSLWDRASNQPQHF
-	TRBV4-3	TRBJ1-4	-	TGCGCCAGCAGCCAAGGAGTGTCGGGACGGGCAACTAATGAAAAACTGTTTTTT	CASSQGVSGRATNEKLFF
-	TRBV5-1	TRBJ1-3	-	TGCGCCAGCAGCTTGGAAGGGCAGAACACCATATATTTT	CASSLEGQNTIYF
-	TRBV30	TRBJ1-1	-	TGTGCCGGGGACCGAGGCCCATCGAGCACTGAAGCTTTCTTT	CAGDRGPSSTEAFF
-	TRBV7-9	TRBJ2-1	TRBD2	TGTGCCAGCAGCTTAGGGGCGGGAGGTTCTACAATACACAATGAGCAGTTCTTC	CASSLGAGGSTIHNEQFF
-	TRBV5-1	TRBJ2-6	-	TGCGCCAGCGGCAGAGGAGGGCCCGGGGCCAACGTCCTGACTTTC	CASGRGGPGANVLTF
-	TRBV10-1	TRBJ1-5	-	TGCGCCAGCAGAGGTTGTTTCCTCAGGGACCTCCGACATAATAGCAATCAGCCCCAGCATTTT	CASRGCFLRDLRHNSNQPQHF
-	TRBV25-1	TRBJ2-1	TRBD1	TGTGCCAGCAGTGTGACAGGGGGCTGGTTGAATGAGCAGTTCTTC	CASSVTGGWLNEQFF
-	TRBV28	TRBJ1-5	TRBD1	TGTGCCAGCAGTCCTACACAGGGGTATCAGCCCCAGCATTTT	CASSPTQGYQPQHF
once	TRBV5-1	TRBJ2-7	-	TGCGCCAGCAGCTTGGCGAATGGGATTACCTACGAGCAGTACTTC	CASSLANGITYEQYF
-	TRBV19	TRBJ2-6	-	TGTGCCAGTAGCAACCCAGGGGATACTGGGGCCAACGTCCTGACTTTC	CASSNPGDTGANVLTF
few	TRBV4-1	TRBJ1-1	-	TGCGCCAGCAGCCAACGCACAGGGACGAACACTGAAGCTTTCTTT	CASSQRTGTNTEAFF
-	TRBV2	TRBJ2-6	TRBD1	TGTGCCAGCAGTTTTCCGGGACAGACGAGCTCTGGGGCCAACGTCCTGACTTTC	CASSFPGQTSSGANVLTF
-	TRBV27	TRBJ1-1	-	TGTGCCAGCAGTCCCCTTTTTACGTCGGGGGCCCCTGAAGCTTTCTTT	CASSPLFTSGAPEAFF
-	TRBV9	TRBJ1-2	-	TGTGCCAGCAGCTTCGGCGGGTCAGGGAGCGGCTACACCTTC	CASSFGGSGSGYTF
few	TRBV7-3	TRBJ2-1	-	TGTGCCAGCAGCTCCCGTCCACCCTTGGGCGCTAGGCCTGAAGGCAATGAGCAGTTCTTC	CASSSRPPLGARPEGNEQFF
-	TRBV10-3	TRBJ1-4	TRBD1	TGTGCCATCAGTGAGGGGACAGCCCCAGGGGCTAATGAAAAACTGTTTTTT	CAISEGTAPGANEKLFF
-	TRBV25-1	TRBJ1-4	-	TGTGCCAGCAGTGACAGGGGCGGCGAAAAACTGTTTTTT	CASSDRGGEKLFF
-	TRBV7-3	TRBJ2-1	-	TGTGCCAGCAGCTTAAGAACAGACCCCCACAATGAGCAGTTCTTC	CASSLRTDPHNEQFF
-	TRBV5-4	TRBJ2-7	-	TGTGCCAGCAGCTTGAGTACAGGCCTCTCCTACGAGCAGTACTTC	CASSLSTGLSYEQYF
-	TRBV27	TRBJ1-1	TRBD1	TGTGCCAGCATTAGCAACAGGGGGTATGAAGCTTTCTTT	CASISNRGYEAFF
-	TRBV19	TRBJ2-3	TRBD2	TGTGCCAGTAGTATAGGGACTAGCGCGATTAGCACAGATACGCAGTATTTT	CASSIGTSAISTDTQYF
-	TRBV28	TRBJ2-3	TRBD1	TGTGCCAGCAGTTTACAGCAGGGGGCTGTAGGAGATACGCAGTATTTT	CASSLQQGAVGDTQYF
-	TRBV7-2	TRBJ2-7	TRBD2	TGTGCCAGCAGCGCCCTGGGCCGCGGGAGCTCCTACGAGCAGTACTTC	CASSALGRGSSYEQYF
-	TRBV18	TRBJ1-2	-	TGTGCCAGCTCACCCCCCGACACCTACGGGGGCTACACCTTC	CASSPPDTYGGYTF